This T cell receptor (beta chain) came from a study of T cells after yellow fever vaccination (dated by TCRdb to the late 2010s). In the study overall: Libraries from fractions with low cell numbers were prepared with the SMART-Seq v4 Ultra Low Input RNA kit. To follow T-cell clones before and after both primary and booster YFV17D yellow fever vaccination, bulk TCR alpha and beta repertoires underwent longitudinal sequencing. Two healthy male donors, one aged 18 to 30 and one aged 30 to 40 years, made up the cohort. Blood was drawn at multiple timepoints before and after primary and secondary immunization, with bulk PBMC replicates and cell subsets isolated. Broad study findings and their caveats: After the booster, most clones that had expanded after primary vaccination were detected again (around 95% of CD4 and 88% of CD8), suggesting broad maintenance of memory. Because the study included only two donors, the extent to which the findings can be generalized is limited. A small fraction of clonotypes appeared in both the CD4 and CD8 compartments, likely as a result of convergent recombination. The secondary T-cell response was weaker than the primary response but faster, peaking on day 5 instead of day 15. Computational filtering was needed because FACS-sorted repertoires could contain abundant contaminating clonotypes from the bulk population.

Looking up the germline V gene yields CDR1 MGHRA and CDR2 YSYEKL. Reading from cysteine to phenylalanine, the CDR3 counts 20 amino acids. Only the CDR3 DNA stays, 60 bases, in frame from base 1. Compared with germline, V lacks 0 bases and J lacks 0 bases; bases without a gene match: 14. TCR cDNA was synthesized by 5'RACE template switching, through which a universal primer site and unique molecular identifiers were introduced. cDNA synthesis was primed from both the TCR alpha and TCR beta constant segments. Two PCR steps were used to amplify libraries, with sample barcodes and sequencing adapters being added in the second step. Sequencing of libraries was performed on Illumina HiSeq 2500 (2x100 bp) or NovaSeq (2x150 bp). The authors processed their data as follows. Reads were demultiplexed and collapsed into UMI consensus sequences with MIGEC, and V(D)J alignment was performed with MiXCR. Vaccine-responding clonotypes were identified with edgeR using replicate PBMC samples, with FDR below 0.01 and a log2 fold change above 5 up to day 15 being required. CD4 or CD8 identity was assigned to each bulk clonotype according to whether the clonotype was present at higher abundance in the sequenced CD4 repertoire or the sequenced CD8 repertoire. Through fastp at Q25 and MiXCR, TCRdb rebuilt clones from the public reads, retaining in-frame beta chains. CDR3 protein duplicates are merged, each entry listing the most common genes and DNA. TCRdb, not the original authors, processed these V and J calls. This sample has approximately 580,000 distinct CDR3 sequences in its table, and 17% of those were observed once. Approximately 15% of the sample goes to the ten largest clones.

A word on this clonotype: Its antigen is currently not known. The input lacks base qualities; no much larger clone sits a single base away.

The sample's treatment or condition label, in plain terms: live attenuated yellow fever vaccine strain. At each blood-draw timepoint, two biological replicates of bulk PBMCs were collected. A standard Ficoll-Paque protocol was used to isolate PBMCs from peripheral blood. RNA was extracted with TriZol from bulk PBMCs, CD4 and CD8 fractions, and dextramer-positive and dextramer-negative fractions. The material was PBMCs, obtained less than 6 days after the first yellow fever vaccination. The rearrangement combines TRBV4-1 with TRBJ2-3; a stretch of 8 junction bases matches TRBD1. The TCR sequence derives from a man aged 18 to 30 who received the YFV17D yellow fever vaccine. The sequenced DNA is TGCGCCAGCAGCCAAGATTTGGTGGCAGGGGGCCCTTCTAGCACAGATACGCAGTATTTT. The resulting protein is CASSQDLVAGGPSSTDTQYF.